Described below is a single T cell receptor beta chain sequence and its context. The source of the sample is a study of blood T cell repertoires in COVID-19. TCRdb keeps only in-frame clones here, not all; method: immunoSEQ multiplex PCR. The sample contains some 320,000 clones, less than 85% of which appear only once. The participants were between roughly 18 and 89 years old and came from 24 US areas. Germline V gene data show CDR1 as MNHEY and CDR2 as SVGEGT. The J segment lost 0 bases and the V segment lost 5 bases, leaving 16 bases of the junction unmatched. This CDR3 is built from 18 residues. The receptor's source is a woman younger than 45 who had been exposed to COVID-19. The sequenced material came from PBMCs or T cells enriched from blood (not recorded which). V usage is TRBV6-2 or TRBV6-3 and J usage is TRBJ2-7; 7 nucleotides line up with TRBD2. The CDR3 here is CASSTISLAVTHSYEQYF. CDR3 DNA: TGTGCCAGCAGTACCATTTCTCTAGCGGTTACGCACTCCTACGAGCAGTACTTC.